These T cell receptor beta chains were read from a single sample in a study of Graves' ophthalmopathy and Graves' hyperthyroidism. One entry per CDR3 protein results from TCRdb running MiXCR on the multiplex PCR reads. Here the sample spans roughly 400,000 distinct CDR3 sequences, approximately 20% being singletons. The sequenced sample was peripheral blood. These receptors originate from a woman aged 18 to 35 with Graves' ophthalmopathy. Both conserved end residues are part of each CDR3.

v_call: TRBV6-5; j_call: TRBJ2-2; cdr3_aa: CASRDRNTGELFF
v_call: TRBV28; j_call: TRBJ2-7; cdr3_aa: CASSFPGVRVVSSYEQYF
v_call: TRBV6-1; j_call: TRBJ2-6; cdr3_aa: CASSVRFGANVLTF
v_call: TRBV20-1; j_call: TRBJ1-5; cdr3_aa: CSASTGFLDNQPQHF
v_call: TRBV19; j_call: TRBJ2-7; cdr3_aa: CASRSRGGSYEQYF
v_call: TRBV7-2; j_call: TRBJ1-1; cdr3_aa: CASGEGGNTEAFF
v_call: TRBV12-3/TRBV12-4; j_call: TRBJ1-1; cdr3_aa: CASSFSGERHEAFF
v_call: TRBV30; j_call: TRBJ1-3; cdr3_aa: CAWSGGTGGFGNTIYF
v_call: TRBV11-2; j_call: TRBJ1-1; cdr3_aa: CASSPSGSLWNTEAFF
v_call: TRBV10-2; j_call: TRBJ1-1; cdr3_aa: CASSESTEAFF
v_call: TRBV7-9; j_call: TRBJ2-2; cdr3_aa: CASSLSAGITGELFF
v_call: TRBV20-1; j_call: TRBJ2-7; cdr3_aa: CSAPRGAYEQYF
v_call: TRBV19; j_call: TRBJ2-5; cdr3_aa: CASSIGGDLTQYF
v_call: TRBV10-2; j_call: TRBJ2-5; cdr3_aa: CASSETSGGTRETQYF
v_call: TRBV12-3/TRBV12-4; j_call: TRBJ2-5; cdr3_aa: CASSLAGYWDRSETQYF
v_call: TRBV5-1; j_call: TRBJ1-6; cdr3_aa: CASSLVKDGSYNSPLHF
v_call: TRBV28; j_call: TRBJ1-5; cdr3_aa: CASSLSTGGNQPQHF
v_call: TRBV19; j_call: TRBJ2-5; cdr3_aa: CASSTGPAETQYF
v_call: TRBV27; j_call: TRBJ1-2; cdr3_aa: CASSHRAGYGYTF
v_call: TRBV18; j_call: TRBJ1-2; cdr3_aa: CASSLDQGLSGYTF
v_call: TRBV6-5; j_call: TRBJ1-2; cdr3_aa: CASSYVSTLFFRGYTF
v_call: TRBV19; j_call: TRBJ2-7; cdr3_aa: CASSIDRRVHEQYF
v_call: TRBV11-1; j_call: TRBJ1-1; cdr3_aa: CASSLIKPLMNTEAFF
v_call: TRBV15; j_call: TRBJ1-1; cdr3_aa: CATSRGVSTGNTEAFF
v_call: TRBV18; j_call: TRBJ1-1; cdr3_aa: CASLTPRDTEAFF
v_call: TRBV15; j_call: TRBJ2-7; cdr3_aa: CATSTGAGGTHEQYF
v_call: TRBV19; j_call: TRBJ1-5; cdr3_aa: CASSIGVRQPQHF
v_call: TRBV11-2; j_call: TRBJ2-2; cdr3_aa: CASSLARGRELFF
v_call: TRBV6-1; j_call: TRBJ2-7; cdr3_aa: CARSTRDPRRNEQYF
v_call: TRBV30; j_call: TRBJ1-2; cdr3_aa: CAWSPSAIRDGYTF
v_call: TRBV3-1; j_call: TRBJ1-6; cdr3_aa: CASSQGSATNSPLHF
v_call: TRBV5-4; j_call: TRBJ2-7; cdr3_aa: CASSLEGTSGSRDEQYF